A selection of T cell receptor beta chains follows, all from one sample in a study of T cells in Graves' hyperthyroidism and ophthalmopathy. TCRdb itself ran the multiplex PCR reads through MiXCR, one entry per CDR3 protein. The sample has 500,000 to 550,000 distinct CDR3 sequences; less than 25% are singletons. The sample was blood. Receptor source: a man in his late teens or twenties with Graves' hyperthyroidism. Each CDR3 is given with its conserved first and last residue. A D gene is named only where the DNA matches it firmly. Expanded clones are given a class, and other clones once, few, many or no size at all.

j_call: TRBJ1-1; v_call: TRBV19; clone_size: many; d_call: TRBD1; cdr3_aa: CASSSRDRVTEAFF; cdr3_nt: TGTGCCAGTAGTAGCCGGGACAGGGTGACTGAAGCTTTCTTT
j_call: TRBJ2-7; v_call: TRBV6-1; clone_size: -; d_call: -; cdr3_aa: CASSKDTGGYEQYF; cdr3_nt: TGTGCCAGCAGTAAAGACACCGGCGGGTACGAGCAGTACTTC
j_call: TRBJ1-1; v_call: TRBV5-1; clone_size: many; d_call: -; cdr3_aa: CASSLAPRTEAFF; cdr3_nt: TGCGCCAGCAGCTTGGCCCCACGGACTGAAGCTTTCTTT
j_call: TRBJ2-5; v_call: TRBV6-5; clone_size: many; d_call: -; cdr3_aa: CASSYSGIRQETQYF; cdr3_nt: TGTGCCAGCAGTTACTCGGGCATCAGACAAGAGACCCAGTACTTC
j_call: TRBJ2-7; v_call: TRBV27; clone_size: many; d_call: TRBD1; cdr3_aa: CASSLSGTGAYEQYF; cdr3_nt: TGTGCCAGCAGTTTAAGCGGGACAGGGGCTTACGAGCAGTACTTC
j_call: TRBJ1-1; v_call: TRBV28; clone_size: many; d_call: TRBD1; cdr3_aa: CASSFKGAINTEAFF; cdr3_nt: TGTGCCAGCAGTTTCAAGGGGGCCATCAACACTGAAGCTTTCTTT
j_call: TRBJ2-4; v_call: TRBV12-3/TRBV12-4; clone_size: many; d_call: -; cdr3_aa: CASSHLSLAKNIQYF; cdr3_nt: TGTGCCAGCAGTCACCTATCCTTAGCCAAAAACATTCAGTACTTC
j_call: TRBJ2-5; v_call: TRBV6-5; clone_size: many; d_call: -; cdr3_aa: CASSYSNSAGETQYF; cdr3_nt: TGTGCCAGCAGTTACTCGAACTCAGCCGGGGAGACCCAGTACTTC
j_call: TRBJ2-5; v_call: TRBV6-5; clone_size: few; d_call: -; cdr3_aa: CASSYGGGQETQYF; cdr3_nt: TGTGCCAGCAGTTACGGAGGGGGGCAAGAGACCCAGTACTTC
j_call: TRBJ1-1; v_call: TRBV2; clone_size: few; d_call: -; cdr3_aa: CASSEQGGVNTEAFF; cdr3_nt: TGTGCCAGCAGTGAGCAGGGAGGGGTGAACACTGAAGCTTTCTTT
j_call: TRBJ1-2; v_call: TRBV19; clone_size: many; d_call: -; cdr3_aa: CASSIVAGDYGYTF; cdr3_nt: TGTGCCAGTAGTATAGTCGCAGGGGACTATGGCTACACCTTC
j_call: TRBJ2-7; v_call: TRBV3-1; clone_size: few; d_call: -; cdr3_aa: CASSQVTDSYEQYF; cdr3_nt: TGTGCCAGCAGCCAAGTAACTGATTCCTACGAGCAGTACTTC
j_call: TRBJ1-6; v_call: TRBV6-1; clone_size: -; d_call: -; cdr3_aa: CASSAGVVGNSPLHF; cdr3_nt: TGTGCCAGCAGTGCGGGGGTAGTGGGTAATTCACCCCTCCACTTT
j_call: TRBJ1-1; v_call: TRBV27; clone_size: few; d_call: -; cdr3_aa: CASSTLLTRTEAFF; cdr3_nt: TGTGCCAGCAGTACTCTTCTCACTCGCACTGAAGCTTTCTTT
j_call: TRBJ2-7; v_call: TRBV30; clone_size: many; d_call: -; cdr3_aa: CAWSESRGWSYEQYF; cdr3_nt: TGTGCCTGGAGTGAGTCTAGAGGGTGGTCCTACGAGCAGTACTTC
j_call: TRBJ1-1; v_call: TRBV7-9; clone_size: many; d_call: -; cdr3_aa: CASCIGGMNTEAFF; cdr3_nt: TGTGCCAGCTGTATAGGGGGGATGAACACTGAAGCTTTCTTT
j_call: TRBJ1-1; v_call: TRBV18; clone_size: few; d_call: -; cdr3_aa: CASSPAVWTEAFF; cdr3_nt: TGTGCCAGCTCACCGGCAGTGTGGACTGAAGCTTTCTTT
j_call: TRBJ1-5; v_call: TRBV28; clone_size: -; d_call: -; cdr3_aa: CASSLYRGFGQPQHF; cdr3_nt: TGTGCCAGCAGTTTATATCGAGGGTTTGGGCAGCCCCAGCATTTT
j_call: TRBJ2-7; v_call: TRBV30; clone_size: few; d_call: TRBD1; cdr3_aa: CAWSVNRIIGTGASYEQYF; cdr3_nt: TGTGCCTGGAGTGTAAATCGTATCATCGGGACAGGGGCGTCCTACGAGCAGTACTTC
j_call: TRBJ1-2; v_call: TRBV19; clone_size: -; d_call: TRBD1; cdr3_aa: CASSNWDSYGYTF; cdr3_nt: TGTGCCAGTAGTAACTGGGACAGCTATGGCTACACCTTC
j_call: TRBJ2-7; v_call: TRBV2; clone_size: -; d_call: -; cdr3_aa: CASSGGDFGYEQYF; cdr3_nt: TGTGCCAGCAGTGGAGGAGACTTTGGGTACGAGCAGTACTTC
j_call: TRBJ1-1; v_call: TRBV24-1; clone_size: once; d_call: -; cdr3_aa: CATSDGGGTEAFF; cdr3_nt: TGTGCCACCAGTGATGGGGGGGGAACTGAAGCTTTCTTT
j_call: TRBJ2-5; v_call: TRBV12-3/TRBV12-4; clone_size: many; d_call: -; cdr3_aa: CASSPGRIQETQYF; cdr3_nt: TGTGCCAGCAGCCCTGGACGGATCCAAGAGACCCAGTACTTC